A selection of T cell receptor beta chains follows, all from one sample in a study of beta chain features in type 1 diabetes. Sequencing was performed with immunoSEQ multiplex PCR; in TCRdb, only in-frame clones are kept and a portion is missing. This sample has around 140,000 clones; roughly 9.3% occur once, and the top ten carry 0.55% to 0.75%. The source material was central memory CD4+ T cells from blood. The source is a woman in her 40s in good health. CDR3s include the opening cysteine and the closing phenylalanine or tryptophan. Fields, in order: CDR3 length, V gene, CDR3 protein.

>17|TRBV4-1
CASRAGLAGPTRYEQYF
>12|TRBV6-4
CASSDTGREQFF
>17|TRBV7-9
CASSLDLGADKNTEAFF
>16|TRBV4-2
CASSQGTANYNSPLHF
>15|TRBV2
CASSSGGAGTDTQYF
>15|TRBV9
CASSELASGADTQYF
>14|TRBV11-2
CASSATASIDTQYF
>16|TRBV15
CATSRDPANQVGEQFF
>16|TRBV5-1
CASSLAAGVAKNIQYF
>16|TRBV19
CASSIVAPRGDYGYTF
>21|TRBV9
CASSVAPLPTIPVSGANVLTF
>14|TRBV7-2
CASSSGLVGETQYF
>15|TRBV27
CASSEAGGRAQPQHF
>16|TRBV7-2
CASSLMAPGQGGKLFF
>16|TRBV11-1
CASSPLSDSLQGEQYF
>14|TRBV27
CASSYLGQGNEQFF
>16|TRBV5-1
CASSFLAGESTDTQYF
>14|TRBV9
CASTQGVSGNTIYF
>15|TRBV7-6
CASSLQGARDTEAFF
>18|TRBV7-2
CASSLGLAGARNTDTQYF
>13|TRBV6-6
CASSSGSTYEQYF
>15|TRBV10-3
CAISERPGSYNEQFF
>14|TRBV7-9
CASTLEGRGETQYF
>14|TRBV5-1
CASSFSGAEETQYF
>13|TRBV6-5
CASRWDNHNEQFF
>14|TRBV14
CASSQVLGSDTQYF
>15|TRBV6-5
CASSYLITGFGEQYF
>14|TRBV7-2
CASSLNTPPDTQYF
>11|TRBV20-1
CSARTGVTQHF
>21|TRBV23-1
CASSQSHLYAGGRGSYNEQFF
>14|TRBV4-3
CASSQELGVGGYTF
>13|TRBV11-2
CASRGGPNSPLHF
>14|TRBV27
CASRRGTTGLPQHF
>15|TRBV14
CASSDGAGGLNEQFF
>17|TRBV7-2
CASSLAPFPGQTDTQYF
>15|TRBV2
CASSILGLASDEQFF
>15|TRBV7-9
CASSLTGGPNTEAFF
>14|TRBV11-2
CASSFWRGGNEQFF
>13|TRBV2
CASSFGGNQPQHF
>15|TRBV6-5
CASSPGGGAGGTQYF
>14|TRBV27
CASRPGQVTGEQYF
>13|TRBV10-3
CAISESIPDGYTF
>17|TRBV19
CASSIEGRQSGANVLTF
>14|TRBV6-5
CASNKLWGGYEQFF
>13|TRBV7-2
CASSFYAEQPQHF
>17|TRBV14
CASSQDMRTGENYGYTF
>13|TRBV5-1
CASRSEGANVLTF
>14|TRBV5-5
CASSLSFVTDTQYF
>15|TRBV23-1
CASSPTQDRGSDYTF